This is a list of T cell receptor beta chains from one sample in a study of metastatic and nonmetastatic thyroid tumors. Using MiXCR, TCRdb re-called clones from the PCR reads. This sample has some 18,000 clones, with about 34% found just once. The sample was tumor tissue. These receptor sequences come from a male donor with papillary thyroid cancer or a benign thyroid nodule (not recorded which). Some clones in this sample may be carry-over from other donors' samples. Each CDR3 is given with its conserved first and last residue. A D gene is named only where the DNA matches it firmly. The listing skips clone size in some rows; elsewhere it reads once, few, many or a size class.

J	size	V	D	CDR3	DNA
TRBJ1-1	-	TRBV5-1	-	CASSLPGLTEAFF	TGCGCCAGCAGCTTGCCGGGGCTCACTGAAGCTTTCTTT
TRBJ2-1	-	TRBV6-2/TRBV6-3	-	CASSYSSSYNEQFF	TGTGCCAGCAGTTACTCTAGCTCTTACAATGAGCAGTTCTTC
TRBJ2-7	medium-sized	TRBV20-1	-	CSARDRLEYEQYF	TGCAGTGCTAGAGATAGACTAGAGTACGAGCAGTACTTC
TRBJ2-6	-	TRBV6-1	-	CASSEEPGPPTGANVLTF	TGTGCCAGCAGTGAAGAACCAGGGCCGCCCACTGGGGCCAACGTCCTGACTTTC
TRBJ2-7	once	TRBV4-1	-	CASSQAIGGNYEQYF	TGCGCCAGCAGCCAAGCGATTGGGGGTAACTACGAGCAGTACTTC
TRBJ1-2	many	TRBV7-9	-	CASSLGSSLYGYTF	TGTGCCAGCAGCTTAGGGAGCAGCCTATATGGCTACACCTTC
TRBJ1-2	-	TRBV10-3	TRBD1	CAISESIDRAGYTF	TGTGCCATCAGTGAGTCAATCGACAGGGCGGGCTACACCTTC
TRBJ1-1	many	TRBV19	-	CASRGTGDYTEAFF	TGTGCCAGTAGAGGGACGGGGGACTACACTGAAGCTTTCTTT
TRBJ2-7	-	TRBV6-1	-	CASSEQALGYSYEQCF	TGTGCCAGCAGTGAACAGGCACTGGGCTACTCCTACGAGCAGTGCTTC
TRBJ2-7	-	TRBV5-8	-	CASSLVGYGYEQYF	TGTGCCAGCAGCTTGGTGGGGTATGGTTACGAGCAGTACTTC
TRBJ1-2	-	TRBV28	-	CASISGCANYGYTF	TGTGCCAGCATTAGTGGGTGTGCTAACTATGGCTACACCTTC
TRBJ1-1	few	TRBV6-1	-	CASSSLGGEAFF	TGTGCCAGCAGTTCCCTCGGGGGCGAAGCTTTCTTT
TRBJ1-4	-	TRBV11-2	-	CASSQDPDRNEKLFF	TGTGCCAGCAGCCAGGACCCGGACCGTAATGAAAAACTGTTTTTT
TRBJ2-7	-	TRBV12-5	-	CASGPASVYEQYF	TGTGCTAGTGGCCCCGCTAGCGTCTACGAGCAGTACTTC
TRBJ2-3	-	TRBV5-1	TRBD2	CASSSGGAGTDTQYF	TGCGCCAGCAGCTCCGGGGGGGCCGGCACAGATACGCAGTATTTT
TRBJ2-2	-	TRBV27	-	CASSFPVTGERFF	TGTGCCAGCAGTTTCCCGGTCACCGGGGAGCGGTTTTTT
TRBJ1-2	-	TRBV27	-	CASSLGGHYGYTF	TGTGCCAGCAGTTTAGGCGGGCACTATGGCTACACCTTC